This T cell receptor beta chain was identified in a study of T cell responses to AZD1222 COVID-19 vaccine. The data were produced by immunoSEQ multiplex PCR, yet TCRdb's version contains in-frame clones alone and is incomplete. The data contain 100,000 to 150,000 clones, 75% to 90% of them singletons. Study-level points and caveats: Across the whole spike, CD4 TCRs peaked at regions 160-218 and 743-854. Vaccination with two AZD1222 doses was followed by a rise in Spike-specific TCR breadth and depth.

In this sample, this clone turned up a few times. The target antigen is unknown. The same CDR3 is also encoded by other DNA sequences in this sample. CDR1 and CDR2 (germline): SGHTA, FQGTGA. The junction had 5 bases not matched to a gene; V was cut back by 5 bases and J by 6 bases. This CDR3 is 13 amino acids long. The sequence came from an adult in good health. This chain connects TRBV7-3 to TRBJ2-7, with 9 bases aligning to TRBD1. Specimen: peripheral blood, collected on day 0 of AZD1222 vaccination. The DNA of the CDR3 is TGTGCCAGCAGCGCACGACAGGGGGGCGAGCAGTACTTC. Translated, it gives CASSARQGGEQYF.